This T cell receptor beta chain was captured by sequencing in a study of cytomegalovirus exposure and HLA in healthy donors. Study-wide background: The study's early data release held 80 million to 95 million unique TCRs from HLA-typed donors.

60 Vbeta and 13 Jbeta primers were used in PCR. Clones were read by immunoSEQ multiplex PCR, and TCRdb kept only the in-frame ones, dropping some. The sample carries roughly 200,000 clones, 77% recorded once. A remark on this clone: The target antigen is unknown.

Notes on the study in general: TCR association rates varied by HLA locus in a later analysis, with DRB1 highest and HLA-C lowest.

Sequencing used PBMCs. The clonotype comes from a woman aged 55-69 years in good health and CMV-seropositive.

The CDR3 reads CASREGSGETQYF. CDR3 sequence (DNA): TGCGCCAGCAGGGAAGGGAGCGGGGAGACCCAGTACTTC. This chain links TRBV5-1 with TRBJ2-5; tentative D call: TRBD2 (6 bases). Germline loops: CDR1 SGHRS, CDR2 YFSETQ. Trimming stripped 5 bases from V and 5 bases from J, with 13 bases between. The CDR3 has 13 residues.